A selection of T cell receptor beta chains follows, all from one sample in a study of blood T cell repertoires in COVID-19. This table comes from immunoSEQ multiplex PCR, and its TCRdb copy is limited to in-frame clones, with some not included. The sample has some 400,000 clones, approximately 89% seen once. Sequenced material: peripheral blood. These receptors all come from a woman aged 30 to 39 with COVID-19, enrolled during active disease. CDR3s include the opening cysteine and the closing phenylalanine or tryptophan. The D gene is left open where the match is weak. Rows may omit the clone size; those that give it use once, few, many or a size class.

d_call clone_size j_call cdr3_length v_call cdr3_aa cdr3_nt
TRBD2 many TRBJ2-1 16 TRBV27 CASSSGRLAGYNEQFF TGTGCCAGCAGTTCCGGGCGACTAGCGGGATACAATGAGCAGTTCTTC
. few TRBJ1-4 12 TRBV12-3/TRBV12-4 CASSLRGEKLFF TGTGCCAGCAGTTTACGGGGTGAAAAACTGTTTTTT
. . TRBJ2-7 15 TRBV3-1/TRBV3-2 CASSPGTSGSYEQYF TGTGCCAGCAGCCCGGGGACCAGCGGGTCCTACGAGCAGTACTTC
TRBD2 few TRBJ2-7 14 TRBV11-2 CASSFSGSTYEQYF TGTGCCAGCAGCTTCAGCGGGAGTACCTACGAGCAGTACTTC
. . TRBJ2-7 13 TRBV6-2/TRBV6-3 CASSLSEARGQYF TGTGCCAGCAGTTTATCGGAGGCGCGGGGGCAGTACTTC
TRBD1 . TRBJ2-7 14 TRBV6-5 CATDLTGGSYEQYF TGTGCCACAGATCTGACAGGGGGTTCCTACGAGCAGTACTTC
. . TRBJ1-1 15 TRBV6-2/TRBV6-3 CASSYPDIFYTEAFF TGTGCCAGCAGTTATCCCGACATATTCTACACTGAAGCTTTCTTT
. . TRBJ2-7 12 TRBV30 CAWSRQTLEQYF TGTGCCTGGTCAAGACAGACCCTCGAGCAGTACTTC
. . TRBJ1-4 13 TRBV3-1/TRBV3-2 CASSQAGSEKLFF TGTGCCAGCAGCCAGGCGGGGAGTGAAAAACTGTTTTTT
. . TRBJ2-7 15 TRBV27 CASSLSGTSYYEQYF TGTGCCAGCAGTTTGTCCGGGACTTCCTATTACGAGCAGTACTTC
TRBD1 few TRBJ2-2 14 TRBV10-3 CAISWDRVTGELFF TGTGCCATCAGCTGGGACAGAGTTACCGGGGAGCTGTTTTTT
. . TRBJ2-6 14 TRBV13 CASSTGSGANVLTF TGTGCCAGCAGCACAGGGTCCGGGGCCAACGTCCTGACTTTC
. . TRBJ2-3 14 TRBV30 CAWGTPLHRDTQYF TGTGCCTGGGGGACACCTCTCCACAGAGATACGCAGTATTTT
TRBD1 . TRBJ2-3 14 TRBV7-3 CASSSQGITDTQYF TGTGCCAGCAGCTCACAGGGGATCACAGATACGCAGTATTTT
. . TRBJ2-7 14 TRBV28 CASSLPTEIDEQYF TGTGCCAGCTCTCTCCCGACAGAGATAGACGAGCAGTACTTC
TRBD2 . TRBJ2-3 16 TRBV5-1 CASSLTSGRETDTQYF TGCGCCAGCAGCCTGACTAGCGGGAGAGAGACAGATACGCAGTATTTT